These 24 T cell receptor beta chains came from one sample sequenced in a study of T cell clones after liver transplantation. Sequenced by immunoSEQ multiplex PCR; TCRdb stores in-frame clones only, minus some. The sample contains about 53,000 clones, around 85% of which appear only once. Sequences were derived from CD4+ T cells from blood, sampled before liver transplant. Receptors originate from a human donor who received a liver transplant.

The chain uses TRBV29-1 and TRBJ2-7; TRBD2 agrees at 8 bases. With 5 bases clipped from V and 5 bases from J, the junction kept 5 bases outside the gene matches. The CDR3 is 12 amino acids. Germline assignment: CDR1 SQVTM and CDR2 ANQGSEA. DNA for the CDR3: TGCAGCGTTCGTACGGGGGGGGACGAGCAGTACTTC. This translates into CSVRTGGDEQYF.

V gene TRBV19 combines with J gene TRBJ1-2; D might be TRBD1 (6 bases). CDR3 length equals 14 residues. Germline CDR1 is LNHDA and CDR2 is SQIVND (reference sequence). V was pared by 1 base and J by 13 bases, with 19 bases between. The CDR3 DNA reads TGTGCCAGTAGTATAGGTTTACAGGGACCAAAGCGCACCTTC. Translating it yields CASSIGLQGPKRTF.

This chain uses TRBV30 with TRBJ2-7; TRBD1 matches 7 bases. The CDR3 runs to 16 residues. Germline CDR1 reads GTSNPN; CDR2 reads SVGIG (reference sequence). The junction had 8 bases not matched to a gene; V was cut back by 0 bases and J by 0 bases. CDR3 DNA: TGTGCCTGGAGTGTACCGCGGGCAGGGGGCTCCTACGAGCAGTACTTC. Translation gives CAWSVPRAGGSYEQYF.

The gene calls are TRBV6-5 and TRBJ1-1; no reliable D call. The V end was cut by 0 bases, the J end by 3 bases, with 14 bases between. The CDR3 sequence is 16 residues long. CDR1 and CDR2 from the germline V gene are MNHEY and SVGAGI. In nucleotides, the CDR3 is TGTGCCAGCAGTTACTCCTTATTTGAGGAAGACACTGAAGCTTTCTTT. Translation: CASSYSLFEEDTEAFF.

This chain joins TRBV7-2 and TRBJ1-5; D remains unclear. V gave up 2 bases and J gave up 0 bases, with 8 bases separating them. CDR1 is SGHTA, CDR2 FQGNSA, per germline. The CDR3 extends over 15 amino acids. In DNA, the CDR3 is TGTGCCAGCAGCTTAAGACCCGGTAGCAATCAGCCCCAGCATTTT. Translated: CASSLRPGSNQPQHF.

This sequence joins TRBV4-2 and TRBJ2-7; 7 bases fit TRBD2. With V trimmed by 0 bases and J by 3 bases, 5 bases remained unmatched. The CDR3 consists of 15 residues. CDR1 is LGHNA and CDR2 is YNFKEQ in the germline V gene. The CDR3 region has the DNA TGTGCCAGCAGCCAAGATTTGGGCGGGAGCTACGAGCAGTACTTC. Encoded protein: CASSQDLGGSYEQYF.

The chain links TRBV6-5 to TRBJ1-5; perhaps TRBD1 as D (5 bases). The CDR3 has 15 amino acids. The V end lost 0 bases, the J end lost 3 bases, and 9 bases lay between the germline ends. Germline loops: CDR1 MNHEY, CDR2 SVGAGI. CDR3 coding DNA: TGTGCCAGCAGTTACTCGCGGGGGACCAATCAGCCCCAGCATTTT. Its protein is CASSYSRGTNQPQHF.

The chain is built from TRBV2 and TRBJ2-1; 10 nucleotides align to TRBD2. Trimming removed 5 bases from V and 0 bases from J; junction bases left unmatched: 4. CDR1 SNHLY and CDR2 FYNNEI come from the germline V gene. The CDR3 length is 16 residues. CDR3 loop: CASSWTSGHSYNEQFF. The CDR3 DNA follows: TGTGCCAGCAGTTGGACTAGCGGTCACTCCTACAATGAGCAGTTCTTC.

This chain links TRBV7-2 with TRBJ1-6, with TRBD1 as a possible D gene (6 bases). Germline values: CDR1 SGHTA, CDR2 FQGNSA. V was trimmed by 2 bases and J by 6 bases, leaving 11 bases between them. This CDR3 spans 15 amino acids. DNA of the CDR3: TGTGCCAGCAGCTTATTTCAGGGGCCTAATTCACCCCTCCACTTT. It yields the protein CASSLFQGPNSPLHF.

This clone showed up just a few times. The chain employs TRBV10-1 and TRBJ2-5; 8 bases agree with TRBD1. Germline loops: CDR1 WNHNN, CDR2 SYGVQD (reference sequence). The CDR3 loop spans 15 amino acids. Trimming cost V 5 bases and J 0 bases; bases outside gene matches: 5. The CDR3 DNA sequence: TGCGCCAGCAGTCTCGGGACAGGTGACCAAGAGACCCAGTACTTC. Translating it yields CASSLGTGDQETQYF.

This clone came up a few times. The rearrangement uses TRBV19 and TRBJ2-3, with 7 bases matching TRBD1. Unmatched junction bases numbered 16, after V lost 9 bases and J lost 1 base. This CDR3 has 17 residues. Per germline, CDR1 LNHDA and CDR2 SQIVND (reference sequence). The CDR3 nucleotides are TGTGCCAGCAAGGCGTGTTCCAGACAGGGATGCACAGATACGCAGTATTTT. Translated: CASKACSRQGCTDTQYF.

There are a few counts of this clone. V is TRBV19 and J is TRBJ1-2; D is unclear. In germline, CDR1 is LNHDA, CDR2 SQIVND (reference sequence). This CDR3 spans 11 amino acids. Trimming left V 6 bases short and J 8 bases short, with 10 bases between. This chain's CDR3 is CASRGPGGYTF. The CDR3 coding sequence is TGTGCCAGTAGAGGGCCCGGGGGCTACACCTTC.

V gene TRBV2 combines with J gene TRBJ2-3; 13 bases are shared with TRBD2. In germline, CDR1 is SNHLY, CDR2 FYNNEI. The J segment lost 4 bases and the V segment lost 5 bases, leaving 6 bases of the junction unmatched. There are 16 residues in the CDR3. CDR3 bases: TGTGCCAGCAGTCATTGGACTAGCGGGAGTGCAGATACGCAGTATTTT. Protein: CASSHWTSGSADTQYF. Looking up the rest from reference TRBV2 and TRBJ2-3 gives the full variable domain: EPEVTQTPSHQVTQMGQEVILRCVPISNHLYFYWYRQILGQKVEFLVSFYNNEISEKSEIFDDQFSVERPDGSNFTLKIRSTKLEDSAMYFCASSHWTSGSADTQYFGPGTRLTVL.

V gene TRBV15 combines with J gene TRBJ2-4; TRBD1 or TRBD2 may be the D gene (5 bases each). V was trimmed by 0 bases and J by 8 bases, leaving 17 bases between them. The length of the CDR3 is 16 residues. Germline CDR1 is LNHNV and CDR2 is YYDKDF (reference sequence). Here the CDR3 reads CATSREIGAVMDIQYF. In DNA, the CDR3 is TGTGCCACCAGCAGAGAGATCGGGGCCGTGATGGACATTCAGTACTTC.

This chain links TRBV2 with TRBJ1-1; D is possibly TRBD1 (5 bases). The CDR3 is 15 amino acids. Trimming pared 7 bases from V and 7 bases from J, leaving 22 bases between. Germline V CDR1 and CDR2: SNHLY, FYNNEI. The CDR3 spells CASKKETGRTNEAFF. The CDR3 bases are TGTGCCAGCAAGAAGGAAACAGGTCGAACAAATGAAGCTTTCTTT.

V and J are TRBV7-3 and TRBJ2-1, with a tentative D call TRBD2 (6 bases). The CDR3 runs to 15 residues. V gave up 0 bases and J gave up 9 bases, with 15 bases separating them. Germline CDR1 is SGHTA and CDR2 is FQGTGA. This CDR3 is CASSLTGGESGEQFF. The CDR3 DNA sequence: TGTGCCAGCAGCTTAACGGGCGGGGAGAGTGGTGAGCAGTTCTTC.

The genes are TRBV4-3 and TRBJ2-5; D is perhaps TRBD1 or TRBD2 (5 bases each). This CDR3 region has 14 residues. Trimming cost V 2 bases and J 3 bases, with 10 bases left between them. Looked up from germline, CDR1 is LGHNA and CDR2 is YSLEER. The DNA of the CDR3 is TGCGCCAGCAGCCAATCCCAGGGAGAAGAGACCCAGTACTTC. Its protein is CASSQSQGEETQYF.

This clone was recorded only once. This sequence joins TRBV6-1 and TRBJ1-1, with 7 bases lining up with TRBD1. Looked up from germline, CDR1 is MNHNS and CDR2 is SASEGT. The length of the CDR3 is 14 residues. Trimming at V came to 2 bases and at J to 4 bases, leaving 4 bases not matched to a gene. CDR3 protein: CASSERQGITEAFF. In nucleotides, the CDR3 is TGTGCCAGCAGTGAAAGACAGGGAATCACTGAAGCTTTCTTT.

CDR3: CASSSGGLSYEQYF. The CDR3 nucleotides are TGTGCCAGCAGTTCGGGGGGACTCTCCTACGAGCAGTACTTC. The rearrangement joins TRBV28 to TRBJ2-7; TRBD2 matches 7 bases. Trimming took 4 bases from V and 0 from J; bases not matched to a gene: 3. The CDR3 covers 14 residues. The V gene's germline CDR1 is MDHEN and CDR2 SYDVKM.

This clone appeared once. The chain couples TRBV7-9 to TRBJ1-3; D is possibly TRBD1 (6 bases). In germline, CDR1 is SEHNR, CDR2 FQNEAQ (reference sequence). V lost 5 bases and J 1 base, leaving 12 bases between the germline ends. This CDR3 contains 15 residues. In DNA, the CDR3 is TGTGCCAGCAGCGAGACAGGTGTTTCTGGAAACACCATATATTTT. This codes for CASSETGVSGNTIYF.

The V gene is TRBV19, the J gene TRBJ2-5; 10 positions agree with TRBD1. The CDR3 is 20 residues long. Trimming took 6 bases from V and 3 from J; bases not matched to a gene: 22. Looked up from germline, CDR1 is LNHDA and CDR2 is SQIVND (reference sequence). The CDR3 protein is CASSTGVNNWDRGQEETQYF. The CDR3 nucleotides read TGTGCCAGTAGCACGGGAGTGAACAACTGGGACAGGGGACAAGAAGAGACCCAGTACTTC.

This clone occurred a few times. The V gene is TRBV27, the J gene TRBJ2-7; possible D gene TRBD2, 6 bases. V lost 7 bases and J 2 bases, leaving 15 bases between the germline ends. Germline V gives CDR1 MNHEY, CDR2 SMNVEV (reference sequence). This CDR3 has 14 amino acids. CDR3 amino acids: CASTRGDSTYEQYF. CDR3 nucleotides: TGTGCCAGCACCCGCGGGGACTCCACCTACGAGCAGTACTTC.

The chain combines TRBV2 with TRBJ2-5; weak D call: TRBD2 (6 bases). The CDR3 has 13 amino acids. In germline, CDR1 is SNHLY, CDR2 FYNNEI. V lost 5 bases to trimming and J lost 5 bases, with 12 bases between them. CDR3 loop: CASSTRERETQYF. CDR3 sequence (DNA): TGTGCCAGCAGTACCCGGGAGAGGGAGACCCAGTACTTC.

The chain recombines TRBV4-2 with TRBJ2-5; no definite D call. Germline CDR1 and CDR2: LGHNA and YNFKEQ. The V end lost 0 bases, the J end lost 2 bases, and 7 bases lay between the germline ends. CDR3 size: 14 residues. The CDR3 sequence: CASSQESSQETQYF. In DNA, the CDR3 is TGTGCCAGCAGCCAAGAGAGCTCTCAAGAGACCCAGTACTTC.